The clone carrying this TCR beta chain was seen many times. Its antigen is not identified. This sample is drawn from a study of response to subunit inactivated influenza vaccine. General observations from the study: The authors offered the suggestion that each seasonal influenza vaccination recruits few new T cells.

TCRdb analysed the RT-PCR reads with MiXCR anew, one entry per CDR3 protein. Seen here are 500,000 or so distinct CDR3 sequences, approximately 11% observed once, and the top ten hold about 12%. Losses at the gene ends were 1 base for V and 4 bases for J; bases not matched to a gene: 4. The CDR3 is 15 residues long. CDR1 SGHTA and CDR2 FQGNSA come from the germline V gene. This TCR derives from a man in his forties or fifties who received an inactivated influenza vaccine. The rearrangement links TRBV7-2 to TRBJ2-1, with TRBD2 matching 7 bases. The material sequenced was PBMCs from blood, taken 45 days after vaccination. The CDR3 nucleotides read TGTGCCAGCAGCTTAGAAAGCGGGGCTTACAATGAGCAGTTCTTC. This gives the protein CASSLESGAYNEQFF.